This entry lists 22 T cell receptor beta chains sequenced from one sample in a study of blood T cell repertoires in COVID-19. Sequencing was performed with immunoSEQ multiplex PCR; in TCRdb, only in-frame clones are kept and a portion is missing. The top ten hold roughly 3.2% of the sample, which has under 250,000 clones, roughly 80% seen once. The source material was peripheral blood. The receptors were gathered from a woman aged 18 to 35 with acute or convalescent COVID-19.

The CDR3 protein is CASSYPLDTYEQYF. As DNA, the CDR3 is TGTGCCAGCAGTTACCCACTGGACACCTACGAGCAGTACTTC. The chain is built from TRBV6-2 or TRBV6-3 and TRBJ2-7; D might be TRBD1 (5 bases). V was clipped by 2 bases and J by 2 bases, with 10 bases between them. The V gene's germline CDR1 is MNHEY and CDR2 SVGEGT. CDR3 length: 14 amino acids.

A few counts support this clone. J is TRBJ1-6 and V is TRBV16; TRBD1 is a possible D gene (6 bases). Trimming took off 1 base at V and 7 bases at J, with 14 bases between the two ends. The CDR3 is made up of 16 amino acids. The V gene's germline CDR1 is KGHSY and CDR2 FQNENV. The CDR3 region has the DNA TGTGCCAGCAGCCAATTTACAGGGAGGGGCAATTCACCCCTCCACTTT. Protein sequence: CASSQFTGRGNSPLHF. Using reference TRBV16 and TRBJ1-6 for the parts outside the CDR3, the full variable domain is GEEVAQTPKHLVRGEGQKAKLYCAPIKGHSYVFWYQQVLKNEFKFLISFQNENVFDETGMPKERFSAKCLPNSPCSLEIQATKLEDSAVYFCASSQFTGRGNSPLHFGNGTRLTVT.

The chain employs TRBV5-4 and TRBJ2-3; the match to TRBD2 covers 11 bases. The CDR3 sequence is 16 residues long. The V gene end was trimmed by 4 bases and the J gene end by 3 bases; junction bases not matched to a gene: 7. The germline V gene has CDR1 SGHNT and CDR2 YYREEE (reference sequence). Here the CDR3 reads CASSIGTSGRTDTQYF. DNA for the CDR3: TGTGCCAGCAGCATAGGGACTAGCGGCAGAACAGATACGCAGTATTTT.

The chain is built from TRBV27 and TRBJ1-2; TRBD1 matches at 12 bases. The trim removed 5 bases at V and 8 bases at J, leaving 6 bases unmatched. The CDR3 covers 14 residues. Germline V gene lookup returns CDR1 MNHEY and CDR2 SMNVEV (reference sequence). The CDR3, as DNA: TGTGCCAGCAGTGGGGGACAGGGGGCACTGGGCTACACCTTC. Protein product: CASSGGQGALGYTF.

This sequence joins TRBV10-1 and TRBJ2-7, with 8 bases lining up with TRBD1. V shed 7 bases, J shed 2 bases, and the junction held 10 bases outside the gene matches. The V gene's germline CDR1 is WNHNN and CDR2 SYGVQD (reference sequence). The CDR3 is 15 amino acids. CDR3 loop: CASKPRGQAAYEQYF. DNA for the CDR3: TGCGCCAGCAAGCCGCGGGGACAGGCGGCCTACGAGCAGTACTTC.

The chain is built from TRBV7-8 and TRBJ1-4, with 10 nucleotides matching TRBD1. Per germline, CDR1 SGHVS and CDR2 FQNEAQ. CDR3 length: 17 amino acids. Trimming cost V 2 bases and J 5 bases; bases outside gene matches: 8. Here the CDR3 reads CASSLHGTGALNEKLFF. The CDR3 bases are TGTGCCAGCAGCTTACATGGGACAGGGGCTTTGAATGAAAAACTGTTTTTT.

The chain carries TRBV19 and TRBJ2-6; D possibly corresponds to TRBD1 (6 bases). Germline loops: CDR1 LNHDA, CDR2 SQIVND (reference sequence). V lost 7 bases and J 1 base, leaving 17 bases between the germline ends. There are 17 residues in the CDR3. DNA of the CDR3: TGTGCCAGTATGAAAGGGGGACATTCTTCTGGGGCCAACGTCCTGACTTTC. It yields the protein CASMKGGHSSGANVLTF.

The chain is built from TRBV27 and TRBJ2-3; 8 nucleotides match TRBD2. The V gene end was trimmed by 4 bases and the J gene end by 3 bases; junction bases not matched to a gene: 12. Germline V gene lookup returns CDR1 MNHEY and CDR2 SMNVEV (reference sequence). The CDR3 is 17 residues long. This CDR3 is CASSSPALAGRTDTQYF. In DNA, the CDR3 is TGTGCCAGCAGTTCCCCCGCATTAGCGGGACGGACAGATACGCAGTATTTT.

CDR3 nucleotides: TGTGCCAGCAGCTGGCCCTCGTCCTCACCCCTCCACTTT. Encoded protein: CASSWPSSSPLHF. The chain links TRBV6-2 or TRBV6-3 to TRBJ1-6; D remains ambiguous. Looked up from germline, CDR1 is MNHEY and CDR2 is SVGEGT. The CDR3 spans 13 residues. Trimming stripped 6 bases from V and 10 bases from J, with 13 bases between.

The CDR3 coding sequence is TGCGCCAGCAGCGGCCTACTACGGGGGGCCGGGGAGCTGTTTTTT. Its translation is CASSGLLRGAGELFF. The gene calls are TRBV10-2 and TRBJ2-2; 7 positions agree with TRBD2. The length of the CDR3 is 15 residues. Germline CDR1 WSHSY, CDR2 SAAADI. V trimming: 6 bases; J trimming: 6 bases; junction bases outside the gene matches: 10.

This sequence joins TRBV5-3 and TRBJ2-5; 8 bases are shared with TRBD1. TRBV5-3 is sorted into the ORF group, with uncertain function. J was trimmed by 5 bases and V by 4 bases; bases with no gene match: 7. The CDR3 runs 14 residues. CDR3 in amino acids: CARSQDRDQETQYF. DNA of the CDR3: TGTGCCAGAAGCCAGGACAGGGATCAGGAGACCCAGTACTTC.

This sequence joins TRBV6-1 and TRBJ2-3; perhaps TRBD2 as D (6 bases). Trimming stripped 1 base from V and 0 bases from J, with 8 bases between. The CDR3 consists of 15 residues. In germline, CDR1 is MNHNS, CDR2 SASEGT. CDR3 in DNA: TGTGCCAGCAGTGAAGTCGGGGGAAGCACAGATACGCAGTATTTT. It encodes CASSEVGGSTDTQYF.

The chain employs TRBV7-3 and TRBJ1-1; a possible D gene is TRBD1 (5 bases). CDR1 is SGHTA, CDR2 FQGTGA, per germline. V lost 10 bases, J lost 1 base, and 13 bases lay in between. The CDR3 is made up of 13 amino acids. DNA of the CDR3: TGTGCCACCTCTATGGGGGGGAACACTGAAGCTTTCTTT. Its translation is CATSMGGNTEAFF. The variable domain in full, completed from reference TRBV7-3 and TRBJ1-1, reads GAGVSQTPSNKVTEKGKYVELRCDPISGHTALYWYRQSLGQGPEFLIYFQGTGAADDSGLPNDRFFAVRPEGSVSTLKIQRTERGDSAVYLCATSMGGNTEAFFGQGTRLTVV.

This chain uses TRBV6-5 with TRBJ1-2; D gene unclear. The CDR3 has 12 residues. Looked up from germline, CDR1 is MNHEY and CDR2 is SVGAGI. V lost 8 bases, J lost 4 bases, and 11 bases lay in between. This CDR3 reads CASPGGSYGYTF. In DNA form, the CDR3 reads TGTGCCAGCCCCGGCGGGAGCTATGGCTACACCTTC.

This chain joins TRBV19 and TRBJ1-5; D is undetermined. V was clipped by 3 bases and J by 6 bases, with 6 bases between them. Looked up from germline, CDR1 is LNHDA and CDR2 is SQIVND (reference sequence). This CDR3 comprises 12 residues. The CDR3 loop is CASSIVSQPQHF. In DNA form, the CDR3 reads TGTGCCAGTAGTATTGTGAGTCAGCCCCAGCATTTT.

This rearrangement joins TRBV9 to TRBJ1-6, with D tentatively TRBD1 (5 bases). The CDR3 extends over 15 amino acids. Trimming took off 0 bases at V and 7 bases at J, with 11 bases between the two ends. Per the germline V gene, CDR1 is SGDLS and CDR2 is YYNGEE. CDR3 region: CASSVEEGRNSPLHF. DNA for the CDR3: TGTGCCAGCAGCGTAGAGGAGGGGCGGAATTCACCCCTCCACTTT.

This rearrangement joins TRBV2 to TRBJ2-1; 13 positions agree with TRBD2. Per germline, CDR1 SNHLY and CDR2 FYNNEI. This CDR3 region has 20 residues. Losses at the gene ends were 6 bases for V and 4 bases for J; bases not matched to a gene: 18. The CDR3 sequence: CASRQSPGLAGIGEYNEQFF. CDR3 nucleotides: TGTGCCAGCAGGCAATCTCCGGGACTAGCGGGAATAGGGGAATACAATGAGCAGTTCTTC.

This sequence joins TRBV6-5 and TRBJ1-4; 8 nucleotides align to TRBD1. V dropped 4 bases and J dropped 7; count of bases not matched to a gene: 8. Germline assignment: CDR1 MNHEY and CDR2 SVGAGI. The CDR3 has 15 amino acids. As DNA, the CDR3 is TGTGCCAGCAGTTCAGACAGGGGAGGGATTGAAAAACTGTTTTTT. Amino acids: CASSSDRGGIEKLFF.

The chain is built from TRBV5-3 and TRBJ2-7; 7 bases map to TRBD2. TRBV5-3 belongs to the ORF category, with a function that is uncertain. Trimming removed 2 bases from V and 2 bases from J; junction bases left unmatched: 10. The CDR3 has 16 amino acids. As DNA, the CDR3 is TGTGCCAGAAGCTTCACCGGGAGGTTTGGGCCCTACGAGCAGTACTTC. Its protein is CARSFTGRFGPYEQYF.

The DNA of the CDR3 is TGTGCCAGCAGTGAACTTTGGGGACAGCCGAACACCGGGGAGCTGTTTTTT. Translating it yields CASSELWGQPNTGELFF. V gene TRBV2 combines with J gene TRBJ2-2, with 7 bases fitting TRBD1. Germline V gives CDR1 SNHLY, CDR2 FYNNEI. The CDR3 is 17 residues long. V trimming: 2 bases; J trimming: 0 bases; junction bases outside the gene matches: 6.

Only a few counts were recorded for this clone. The rearrangement joins TRBV28 to TRBJ2-3; TRBD1 matches 8 bases. Trimming at V came to 6 bases and at J to 1 base, leaving 9 bases not matched to a gene. Germline V lookup: CDR1 MDHEN, CDR2 SYDVKM. The CDR3 is 16 residues long. CDR3 in amino acids: CASSSFRGQGTDTQYF. Here the CDR3 DNA reads TGTGCCAGCAGCTCCTTCCGGGGACAGGGCACAGATACGCAGTATTTT.

DNA for the CDR3: TGTGCCAGCACTGGGGCAGGAGAGACCCAGTACTTC. Translated, it gives CASTGAGETQYF. V usage is TRBV9 and J usage is TRBJ2-5, with D possibly being TRBD1 (5 bases). Trimming pared 6 bases from V and 4 bases from J, leaving 10 bases between. CDR1 and CDR2 (germline): SGDLS, YYNGEE. CDR3 length equals 12 residues.